This T cell receptor beta chain was profiled in a study of OX40 agonist ivuxolimab in advanced cancers. The wider study: Patients got intravenous ivuxolimab at 0.01 to 10 mg/kg every 2 weeks. The eligibility criteria allowed prior anti-PD-1, anti-PD-L1 or anti-CTLA-4 therapy, and around 38% had some. Study findings and constraints: Clones of CD4+ and CD8+ blood T cells grew by week 6 at doses of 0.1 to 3.0 mg/kg. Partial responders treated at 0.1-3.0 mg/kg exhibited clonal expansion among the lowest measured.

The germline V and J ends were trimmed by 1 base and 4 bases, with 7 bases remaining between them. Germline CDR1 LNHNV, CDR2 YYDKDF (reference sequence). This CDR3 comprises 13 residues. Some clones are missing from TCRdb's copy, which holds only in-frame ones; the method was immunoSEQ multiplex PCR. The sample consists of 25,000 to 35,000 clones, 90% to 95% of them appearing once. Notes on this clone: Its cognate antigen is unknown.

The sequence came from an adult with an advanced solid tumor such as melanoma, head and neck, liver or kidney cancer. The sample consisted of CD4+ or CD8+ T cells sorted from blood, taken in a trial of the OX40 agonist ivuxolimab. This chain links TRBV15 with TRBJ1-1; D perhaps matches TRBD1 (5 bases). The CDR3 DNA sequence: TGTGCCACCAGCAGAGGTGGGGGCACTGAAGCTTTCTTT. Protein product: CATSRGGGTEAFF.